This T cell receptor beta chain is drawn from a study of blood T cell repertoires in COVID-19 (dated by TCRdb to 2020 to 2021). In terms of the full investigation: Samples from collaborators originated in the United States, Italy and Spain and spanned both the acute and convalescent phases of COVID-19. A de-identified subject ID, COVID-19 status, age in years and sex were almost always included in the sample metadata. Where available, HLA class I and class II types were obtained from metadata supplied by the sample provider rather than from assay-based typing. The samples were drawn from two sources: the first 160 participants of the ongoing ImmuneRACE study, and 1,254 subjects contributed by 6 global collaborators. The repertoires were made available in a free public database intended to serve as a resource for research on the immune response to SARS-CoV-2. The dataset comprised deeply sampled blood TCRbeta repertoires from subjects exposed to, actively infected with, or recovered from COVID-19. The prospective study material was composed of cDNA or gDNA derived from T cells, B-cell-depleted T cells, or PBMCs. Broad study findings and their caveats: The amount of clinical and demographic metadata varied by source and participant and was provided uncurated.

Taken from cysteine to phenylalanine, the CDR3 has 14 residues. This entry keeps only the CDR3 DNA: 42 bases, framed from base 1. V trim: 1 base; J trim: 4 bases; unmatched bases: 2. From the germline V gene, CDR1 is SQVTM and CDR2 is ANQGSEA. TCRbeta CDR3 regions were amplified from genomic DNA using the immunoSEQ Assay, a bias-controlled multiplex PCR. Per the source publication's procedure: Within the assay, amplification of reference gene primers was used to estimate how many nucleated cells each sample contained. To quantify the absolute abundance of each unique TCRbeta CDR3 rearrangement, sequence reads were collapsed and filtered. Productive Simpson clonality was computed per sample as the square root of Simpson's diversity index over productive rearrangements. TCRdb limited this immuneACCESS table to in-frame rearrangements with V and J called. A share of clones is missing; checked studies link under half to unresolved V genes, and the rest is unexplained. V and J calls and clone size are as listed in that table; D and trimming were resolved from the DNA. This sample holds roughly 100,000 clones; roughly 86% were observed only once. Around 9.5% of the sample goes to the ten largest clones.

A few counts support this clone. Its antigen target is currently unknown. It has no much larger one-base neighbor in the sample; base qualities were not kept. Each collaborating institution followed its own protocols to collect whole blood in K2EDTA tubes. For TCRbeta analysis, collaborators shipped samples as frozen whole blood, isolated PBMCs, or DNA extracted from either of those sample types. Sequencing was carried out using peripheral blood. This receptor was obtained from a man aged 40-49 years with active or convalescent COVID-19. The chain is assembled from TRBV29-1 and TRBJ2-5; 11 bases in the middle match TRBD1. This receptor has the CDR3 CSVEVGTGGETQYF. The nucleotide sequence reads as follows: TGCAGCGTTGAAGTTGGGACAGGGGGAGAGACCCAGTACTTC. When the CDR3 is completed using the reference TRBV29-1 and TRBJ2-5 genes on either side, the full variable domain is SAVISQKPSRDICQRGTSLTIQCQVDSQVTMMFWYRQQPGQSLTLIATANQGSEATYESGFVIDKFPISRPNLTFSTLTVSNMSPEDSSIYLCSVEVGTGGETQYFGPGTRLLVL.